These 22 T cell receptor beta chains originate from one sample sequenced in a study of regulatory T cells in long-lasting Graves disease. Time point specified: newly diagnosed GD, antithyroid drugs for less than 3 months. There was RNA extracted from PBMCs, and the TCR library was made from it. CDR3-region Arm-PCR and iRepertoire HTBI primers produced the TCR beta libraries. In TCRdb, the multiplex PCR reads were re-called with MiXCR into one record per CDR3 protein. The sample consists of around 400,000 distinct CDR3 sequences, around 15% of them appearing once. The starting material was peripheral blood mononuclear cells (PBMCs), obtained at new diagnosis, from a patient treated with antithyroid drugs. The receptors come from a female donor with Graves disease.

The J gene is TRBJ2-6, the V gene TRBV30; D ambiguous. CDR1 GTSNPN and CDR2 SVGIG come from the germline V gene (reference sequence). This CDR3 comprises 15 residues. Between the trimmed V and J ends, which lost 0 bases and 4 bases, there was a span of 10 bases. CDR3 region: CAWSVYPGGANVLTF. The CDR3 DNA reads TGTGCCTGGAGTGTATACCCTGGAGGGGCCAACGTCCTGACTTTC.

The table lists this clonotype with many counts. The V call is TRBV7-2, the J call TRBJ2-3, with 8 bases matching TRBD2. Germline CDR1 is SGHTA and CDR2 is FQGNSA. The CDR3 sequence is 18 residues long. After removal of 1 base from V and 2 bases from J, the junction contained 11 bases not matched to a gene. DNA of the CDR3: TGTGCCAGCAGCTTAGTTCTTTCTAGCGGGCAGACCACAGATACGCAGTATTTT. It encodes CASSLVLSSGQTTDTQYF.

The table lists this clonotype with many counts. Here the CDR3 DNA reads TGCAGCGTTGTTCCTAGGACCAACTATGGCTACACCTTC. It encodes CSVVPRTNYGYTF. The V and J genes are TRBV29-1 and TRBJ1-2; D not resolved. This CDR3 spans 13 amino acids. V shed 4 bases and J shed 2 bases, with 11 bases lying between them. In germline, CDR1 is SQVTM, CDR2 ANQGSEA. The variable domain in full, with the rest retrieved from reference TRBV29-1 and TRBJ1-2, is SAVISQKPSRDICQRGTSLTIQCQVDSQVTMMFWYRQQPGQSLTLIATANQGSEATYESGFVIDKFPISRPNLTFSTLTVSNMSPEDSSIYLCSVVPRTNYGYTFGSGTRLTVV.

In its sample, this clonotype was seen many times. This chain links TRBV6-5 with TRBJ2-3; 7 nucleotides match TRBD2. The V and J ends lost 2 bases and 2 bases, in that order; junction bases with no gene match: 13. The CDR3 totals 18 residues. Germline assignment: CDR1 MNHEY and CDR2 SVGAGI. The CDR3 nucleotides read TGTGCCAGCAGTTACGACCCTGCGGGAGAAAGGGACACAGATACGCAGTATTTT. Translating gives CASSYDPAGERDTDTQYF.

This clonotype was observed many times. J is TRBJ2-7 and V is TRBV29-1; unclear D gene. CDR1 and CDR2 from the germline V gene are SQVTM and ANQGSEA. V was clipped by 4 bases and J by 2 bases, with 21 bases between them. The CDR3 loop spans 16 amino acids. For the CDR3, the DNA is TGCAGCGTTGGGTTTCTGACCCTCCGCAAACCCTACGAGCAGTACTTC. Its protein is CSVGFLTLRKPYEQYF.

This clonotype showed up many times. V and J are TRBV5-1 and TRBJ2-1; 14 nucleotides align to TRBD2. The germline gives CDR1 SGHRS, CDR2 YFSETQ. CDR3 length: 17 residues. With V trimmed by 0 bases and J by 5 bases, 4 bases remained unmatched. CDR3 amino acids: CASSLGTSGGTHNEQFF. The CDR3 region has the DNA TGCGCCAGCAGCTTGGGGACTAGCGGGGGGACCCACAATGAGCAGTTCTTC. The complete variable domain, with remaining parts taken from reference TRBV5-1 and TRBJ2-1, reads KAGVTQTPRYLIKTRGQQVTLSCSPISGHRSVSWYQQTPGQGLQFLFEYFSETQRNKGNFPGRFSGRQFSNSRSEMNVSTLELGDSALYLCASSLGTSGGTHNEQFFGPGTRLTVL.

The V call is TRBV29-1, the J call TRBJ1-4, with D hard to call. The germline V gene encodes CDR1 SQVTM and CDR2 ANQGSEA. V lost 0 bases to trimming and J lost 8 bases, with 10 bases between them. The CDR3 runs 13 residues. CDR3 loop: CSVEDGPGEKLFF. In DNA, the CDR3 is TGCAGCGTTGAAGATGGGCCGGGAGAAAAACTGTTTTTT.

Ten or more counts support this clonotype. The V and J genes are TRBV4-1 and TRBJ2-1; D gene ambiguous. The CDR3 has 13 amino acids. Trimming pared 1 base from V and 8 bases from J, leaving 9 bases between. Germline V CDR1 and CDR2: MGHRA, YSYEKL. Here the CDR3 reads CASSQVRKDEQFF. CDR3 DNA: TGCGCCAGCAGCCAAGTTCGGAAGGATGAGCAGTTCTTC.

Points on this clonotype: A read error may be the cause here, since a much bigger clone is one base away. J is TRBJ2-1 and V is TRBV9; the D is unclear. This CDR3 region has 15 residues. V was pared by 0 bases and J by 2 bases, with 9 bases between. Germline-derived CDR1 and CDR2 are SGDLS and YYNGEE. This chain's CDR3 is CASSVAAMPYNEQFF. The DNA for the CDR3 is TGTGCCAGCAGCGTAGCGGCGATGCCCTACAATGAGCAGTTCTTC. The full variable domain, rest sourced from reference TRBV9 and TRBJ2-1, is DSGVTQTPKHLITATGQRVTLRCSPRSGDLSVYWYQQSLDQGLQFLIQYYNGEERAKGNILERFSAQQFPDLHSELNLSSLELGDSALYFCASSVAAMPYNEQFFGPGTRLTVL.

The sample holds many counts of this clonotype. The chain employs TRBV27 and TRBJ2-7, with D perhaps TRBD2 (7 bases). Trimming stripped 6 bases from V and 6 bases from J, with 15 bases between. The CDR3 totals 13 residues. Germline V gene data show CDR1 as MNHEY and CDR2 as SMNVEV (reference sequence). The CDR3 sequence is CASRPSGGREQYF. The CDR3 DNA reads as TGTGCCAGCAGACCCTCCGGGGGGCGCGAGCAGTACTTC.

The sample holds many counts of this clonotype. J is TRBJ2-7 and V is TRBV28; 8 bases agree with TRBD1. Germline values: CDR1 MDHEN, CDR2 SYDVKM. The CDR3 length is 14 residues. V lost 8 bases and J lost 2; bases outside the gene matches: 8. In DNA form, the CDR3 reads TGTGCCAGCCTAGAACGGGACAGGACCTACGAGCAGTACTTC. Its protein product is CASLERDRTYEQYF.

The V call is TRBV3-1, the J call TRBJ1-2; 11 bases line up with TRBD1. This CDR3 spans 13 amino acids. Trimming at V came to 8 bases and at J to 6 bases, leaving 5 bases not matched to a gene. Germline V gives CDR1 LGHDT, CDR2 YNNKEL (reference sequence). The chain's CDR3 is CASRGQGANGYTF. CDR3 nucleotides: TGTGCCAGCCGAGGACAGGGGGCGAATGGCTACACCTTC.

There are many counts of this clonotype. The gene calls are TRBV7-2 and TRBJ2-5, with TRBD1 as a possible D gene (6 bases). Trimming shortened V by 1 base and J by 4 bases, and 10 bases separated the two germline ends. CDR3 length: 14 amino acids. Looked up from germline, CDR1 is SGHTA and CDR2 is FQGNSA. CDR3 bases: TGTGCCAGCAGCTTAGAACGCAGGGGAGAGACCCAGTACTTC. Protein: CASSLERRGETQYF. Drawing the rest from reference TRBV7-2 and TRBJ2-5, the complete variable domain is GAGVSQSPSNKVTEKGKDVELRCDPISGHTALYWYRQSLGQGLEFLIYFQGNSAPDKSGLPSDRFSAERTGGSVSTLTIQRTQQEDSAVYLCASSLERRGETQYFGPGTRLLVL.

This clonotype was seen repeatedly, ten times or more. The chain recombines TRBV2 with TRBJ2-7, with D unclear. Germline V gene sequence: CDR1 SNHLY, CDR2 FYNNEI. The CDR3 sequence is 10 residues long. Trimming took 6 bases from V and 7 from J, leaving 7 bases between them. CDR3 protein: CASRVHEQYF. The CDR3 DNA reads TGTGCCAGCAGGGTTCATGAGCAGTACTTC.

This clonotype was observed at least ten times. The gene calls are TRBV11-1 and TRBJ2-7; TRBD1 matches 8 bases. The junction had 6 bases not matched to a gene; V was cut back by 5 bases and J by 0 bases. The CDR3 sequence is 15 residues long. Germline V gene data show CDR1 as SGHAT and CDR2 as FQDESV (reference sequence). In nucleotides, the CDR3 is TGTGCCAGCAGCGCAAGACAGGGGAGCTCCTACGAGCAGTACTTC. Its protein is CASSARQGSSYEQYF.

The chain joins TRBV2 to TRBJ2-5; TRBD1 matches at 10 bases. Trimming removed 9 bases from V and 1 base from J; junction bases left unmatched: 11. Germline CDR1 reads SNHLY; CDR2 reads FYNNEI. This CDR3 is 16 amino acids long. The CDR3 region is CASLPGQGLGQETQYF. Here the CDR3 DNA reads TGTGCCAGTTTACCGGGACAGGGGTTGGGCCAAGAGACCCAGTACTTC.

This clonotype was counted at least ten times. The gene calls are TRBV7-9 and TRBJ2-1; 9 bases are a match to TRBD2. The CDR3 totals 20 residues. From germline, CDR1 is SEHNR and CDR2 FQNEAQ (reference sequence). Unmatched junction bases numbered 12, after V lost 0 bases and J lost 0 bases. CDR3 in DNA: TGTGCCAGCAGCTTAGCATATATCAAGACTAGCGGTGGCTCCTACAATGAGCAGTTCTTC. This gives the protein CASSLAYIKTSGGSYNEQFF.

The chain carries TRBV4-1 and TRBJ2-7; 7 nucleotides agree with TRBD1. The CDR3 is 17 residues long. Per germline, CDR1 MGHRA and CDR2 YSYEKL. V was clipped by 1 base and J by 1 base; unmatched bases: 10. The CDR3 sequence is CASSQVLTGPSSYEQYF. The CDR3 DNA sequence: TGCGCCAGCAGCCAAGTTCTGACAGGGCCTTCGTCCTACGAGCAGTACTTC.

The chain is built from TRBV5-1 and TRBJ2-5, with D tentatively TRBD1 (6 bases). The germline V gene has CDR1 SGHRS and CDR2 YFSETQ. V lost 4 bases, J lost 1 base, and 23 bases lay in between. This CDR3 spans 18 amino acids. The CDR3, as DNA: TGCGCCAGCAGCCCTCTCATGGTCGTGAGGGGGAGCCAAGAGACCCAGTACTTC. Its protein product is CASSPLMVVRGSQETQYF.

The gene calls are TRBV3-1 and TRBJ2-2; D gene unclear. Germline V lookup: CDR1 LGHDT, CDR2 YNNKEL (reference sequence). The CDR3 totals 15 residues. V shed 5 bases and J shed 5 bases, with 15 bases lying between them. The CDR3 loop is CASSTARILTGELFF. CDR3 nucleotides: TGTGCCAGCAGCACTGCTAGGATTCTGACCGGGGAGCTGTTTTTT.

This clonotype was seen at least ten times. At one of its ends the junction is not consistent with the germline gene, which may arise from a read error. V gene TRBV5-1 combines with J gene TRBJ1-4, with D possibly matching TRBD1 (5 bases). The CDR3 sequence is 13 residues long. The germline CDR1 and CDR2 sequences are SGHRS and YFSETQ. The CDR3 here is CASSLGVGEKLFF. DNA of the CDR3: TGTGCCAGCAGCCTAGGGGTAGGAGAAAAACTGTTTTTT.

This clonotype was counted ten times or more. This chain joins TRBV12-3 or TRBV12-4 and TRBJ2-1; 9 bases match TRBD1. J lost 8 bases, V lost 3 bases, and 8 bases had no gene match. The length of the CDR3 is 15 residues. The CDR3 DNA reads TGTGCCAGCAGTTTCGGTCCCCACAGGGGGCATGAGCAGTTCTTC. Its protein product is CASSFGPHRGHEQFF.